The source of this TCR beta chain is a study of sequential checkpoint blockade in melanoma. The wider study: Patients were randomized 1:1 to nivolumab-then-ipilimumab or ipilimumab-then-nivolumab first-line. Maintenance nivolumab came after either treatment sequence.

The sample's treatment: randomized to nivolumab then ipilimumab (arm A) or the reverse (arm B). DNA-damaging chemotherapy had not been given to any patient beforehand. PBMC sorting kept live CD3+CD8+ cells without CD19 or CD56. J gave up 0 bases and V 4 bases, and 2 bases lay outside the gene matches. The CDR3 is made up of 14 amino acids. Per the germline V gene, CDR1 is MNHEY and CDR2 is SMNVEV (reference sequence). Assay: immunoSEQ multiplex PCR; the TCRdb copy retains only in-frame clones and omits some. Here the sample spans fewer than 4,500 clones, approximately 57% being singletons. The sample in question was CD8+ T cells sorted from blood (inferred from file names), obtained from a patient given nivolumab and ipilimumab in sequence. This rearrangement joins TRBV27 to TRBJ1-2; 7 positions match TRBD1. This receptor was obtained from a human patient with melanoma. Some clones in this sample may be carry-over from other donors' samples. Here the CDR3 DNA reads TGTGCCAGCAGTTCCGGGACAGCTAACTATGGCTACACCTTC. This codes for CASSSGTANYGYTF.